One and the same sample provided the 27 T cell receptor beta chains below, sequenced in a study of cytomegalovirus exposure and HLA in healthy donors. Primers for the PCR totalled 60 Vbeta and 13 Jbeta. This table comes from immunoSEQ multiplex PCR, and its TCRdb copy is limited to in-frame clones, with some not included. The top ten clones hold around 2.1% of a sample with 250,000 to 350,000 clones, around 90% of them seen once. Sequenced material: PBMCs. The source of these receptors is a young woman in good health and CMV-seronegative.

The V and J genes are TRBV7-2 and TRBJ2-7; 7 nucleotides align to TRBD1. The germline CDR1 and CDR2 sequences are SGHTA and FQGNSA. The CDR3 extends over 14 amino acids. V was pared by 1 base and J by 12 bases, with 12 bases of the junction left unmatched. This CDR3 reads CASSLDRGAVNGYF. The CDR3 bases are TGTGCCAGCAGCTTAGACAGGGGCGCGGTAAACGGGTACTTC.

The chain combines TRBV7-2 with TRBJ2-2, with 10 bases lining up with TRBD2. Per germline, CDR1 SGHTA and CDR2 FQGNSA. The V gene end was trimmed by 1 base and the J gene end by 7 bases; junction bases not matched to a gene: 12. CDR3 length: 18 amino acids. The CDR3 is CASSLEVPAGGPNGELFF. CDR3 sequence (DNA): TGTGCCAGCAGCTTAGAGGTTCCAGCGGGGGGGCCTAACGGGGAGCTGTTTTTT.

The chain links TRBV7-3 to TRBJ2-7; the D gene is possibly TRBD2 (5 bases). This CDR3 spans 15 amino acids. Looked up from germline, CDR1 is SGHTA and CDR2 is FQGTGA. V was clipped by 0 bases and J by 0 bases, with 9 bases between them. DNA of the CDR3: TGTGCCAGCAGCTTAACTTCTGGGAGCTCCTACGAGCAGTACTTC. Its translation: CASSLTSGSSYEQYF.

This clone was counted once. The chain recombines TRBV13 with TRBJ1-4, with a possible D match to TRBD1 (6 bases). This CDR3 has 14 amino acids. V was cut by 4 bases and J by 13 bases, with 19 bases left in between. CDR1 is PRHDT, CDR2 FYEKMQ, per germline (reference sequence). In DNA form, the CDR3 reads TGTGCCAGCAGCTCAATGGGGGCCGCGGAGCCACTGTTTTTT. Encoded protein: CASSSMGAAEPLFF.

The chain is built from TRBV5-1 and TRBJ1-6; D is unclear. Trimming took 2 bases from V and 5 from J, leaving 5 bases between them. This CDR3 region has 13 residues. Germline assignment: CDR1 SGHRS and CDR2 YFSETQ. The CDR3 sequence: CASSFPDNSPLHF. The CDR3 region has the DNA TGCGCCAGCAGCTTCCCAGATAATTCACCCCTCCACTTT.

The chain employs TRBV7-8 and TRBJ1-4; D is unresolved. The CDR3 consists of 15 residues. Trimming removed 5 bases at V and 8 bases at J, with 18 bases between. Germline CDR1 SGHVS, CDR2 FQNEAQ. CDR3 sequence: CASSPRALYAEKLFF. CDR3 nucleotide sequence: TGTGCCAGCAGCCCGAGGGCACTTTATGCGGAAAAACTGTTTTTT.

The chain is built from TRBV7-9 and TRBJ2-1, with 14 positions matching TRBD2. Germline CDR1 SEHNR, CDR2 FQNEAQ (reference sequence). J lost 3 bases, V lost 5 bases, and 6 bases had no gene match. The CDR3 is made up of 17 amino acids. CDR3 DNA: TGTGCCAGCAGCAAGGGACTAGCGGGGGCCCTCTACAATGAGCAGTTCTTC. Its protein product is CASSKGLAGALYNEQFF.

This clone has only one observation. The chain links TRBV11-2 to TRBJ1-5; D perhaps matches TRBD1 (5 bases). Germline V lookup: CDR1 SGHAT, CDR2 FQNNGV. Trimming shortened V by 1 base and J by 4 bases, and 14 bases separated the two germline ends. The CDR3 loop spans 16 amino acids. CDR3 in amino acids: CASSLGQYSPNQPQHF. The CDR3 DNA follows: TGTGCCAGCAGCTTAGGACAGTACAGCCCAAATCAGCCCCAGCATTTT.

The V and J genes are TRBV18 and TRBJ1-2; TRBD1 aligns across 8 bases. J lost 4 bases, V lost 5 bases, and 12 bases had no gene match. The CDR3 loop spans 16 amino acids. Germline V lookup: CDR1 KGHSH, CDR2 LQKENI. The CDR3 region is CASSTEGSGGGYGYTF. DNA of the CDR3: TGTGCCAGCTCAACCGAGGGATCAGGGGGCGGCTATGGCTACACCTTC. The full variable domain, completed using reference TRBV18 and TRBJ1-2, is NAGVMQNPRHLVRRRGQEARLRCSPMKGHSHVYWYRQLPEEGLKFMVYLQKENIIDESGMPKERFSAEFPKEGPSILRIQQVVRGDSAAYFCASSTEGSGGGYGYTFGSGTRLTVV.

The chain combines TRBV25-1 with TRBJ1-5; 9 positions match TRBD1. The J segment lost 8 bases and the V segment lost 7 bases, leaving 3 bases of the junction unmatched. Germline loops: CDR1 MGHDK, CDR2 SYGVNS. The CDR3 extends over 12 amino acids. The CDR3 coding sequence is TGTGCCAGCAACAGGGGGCTGGAGCCCCAGCATTTT. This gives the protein CASNRGLEPQHF.

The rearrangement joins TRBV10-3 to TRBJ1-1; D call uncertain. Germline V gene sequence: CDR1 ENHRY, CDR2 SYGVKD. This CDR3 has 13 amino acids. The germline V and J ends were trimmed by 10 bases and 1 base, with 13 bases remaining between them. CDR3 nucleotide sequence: TGTGCCACCTTGGGCAAGCCGAACACTGAAGCTTTCTTT. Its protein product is CATLGKPNTEAFF.

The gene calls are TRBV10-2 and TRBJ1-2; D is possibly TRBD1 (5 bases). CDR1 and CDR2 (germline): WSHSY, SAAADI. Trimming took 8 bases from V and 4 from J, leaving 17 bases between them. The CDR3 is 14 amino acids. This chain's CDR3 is CASWGEVYRYGYTF. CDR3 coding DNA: TGCGCCAGCTGGGGGGAAGTATACCGCTATGGCTACACCTTC.

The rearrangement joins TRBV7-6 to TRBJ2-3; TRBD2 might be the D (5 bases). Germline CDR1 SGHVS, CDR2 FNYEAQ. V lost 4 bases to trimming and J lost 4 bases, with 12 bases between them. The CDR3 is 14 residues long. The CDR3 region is CASSSGLGSDTQYF. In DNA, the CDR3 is TGTGCCAGCAGCTCCGGACTCGGGTCAGATACGCAGTATTTT.

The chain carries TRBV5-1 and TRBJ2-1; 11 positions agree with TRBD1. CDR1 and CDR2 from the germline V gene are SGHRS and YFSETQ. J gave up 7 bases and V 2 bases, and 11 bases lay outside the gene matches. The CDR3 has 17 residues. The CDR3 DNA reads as TGCGCCAGCAGCTTCGTCGGGACAGGGGGTCGGAGGAATGAGCAGTTCTTC. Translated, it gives CASSFVGTGGRRNEQFF.

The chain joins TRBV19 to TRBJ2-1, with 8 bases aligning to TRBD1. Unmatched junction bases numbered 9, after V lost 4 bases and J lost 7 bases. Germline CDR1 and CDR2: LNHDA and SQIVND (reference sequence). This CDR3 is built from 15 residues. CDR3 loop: CASSTIQGDLNEQFF. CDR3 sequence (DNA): TGTGCCAGTAGTACGATACAGGGGGATTTGAATGAGCAGTTCTTC.

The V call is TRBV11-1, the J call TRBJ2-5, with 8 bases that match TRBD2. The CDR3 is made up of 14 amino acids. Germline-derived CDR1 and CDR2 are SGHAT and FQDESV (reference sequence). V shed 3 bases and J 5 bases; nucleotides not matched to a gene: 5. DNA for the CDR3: TGTGCCAGCAGCTTTGAGCGGGGGTATGAGACCCAGTACTTC. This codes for CASSFERGYETQYF.

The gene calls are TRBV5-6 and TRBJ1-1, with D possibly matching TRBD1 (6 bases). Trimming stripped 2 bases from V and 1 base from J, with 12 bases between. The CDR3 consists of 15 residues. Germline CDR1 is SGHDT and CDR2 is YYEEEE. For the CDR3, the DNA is TGTGCCAGCAGCTTTGGACCGACAGGGAACACTGAAGCTTTCTTT. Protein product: CASSFGPTGNTEAFF.

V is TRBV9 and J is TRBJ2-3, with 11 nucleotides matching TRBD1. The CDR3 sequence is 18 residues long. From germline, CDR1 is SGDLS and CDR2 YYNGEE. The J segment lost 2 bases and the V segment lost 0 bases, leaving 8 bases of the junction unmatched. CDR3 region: CASSVAGTGGIYTDTQYF. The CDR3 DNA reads TGTGCCAGCAGCGTAGCTGGGACAGGGGGGATTTACACAGATACGCAGTATTTT. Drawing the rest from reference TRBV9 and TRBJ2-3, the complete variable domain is DSGVTQTPKHLITATGQRVTLRCSPRSGDLSVYWYQQSLDQGLQFLIQYYNGEERAKGNILERFSAQQFPDLHSELNLSSLELGDSALYFCASSVAGTGGIYTDTQYFGPGTRLTVL.

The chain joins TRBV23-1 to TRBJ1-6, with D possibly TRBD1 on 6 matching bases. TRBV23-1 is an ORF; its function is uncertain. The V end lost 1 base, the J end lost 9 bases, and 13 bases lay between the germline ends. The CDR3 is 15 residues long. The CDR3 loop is CASSQCPGATSPLHF. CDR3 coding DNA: TGCGCCAGCAGTCAATGCCCAGGGGCTACTTCACCCCTCCACTTT.

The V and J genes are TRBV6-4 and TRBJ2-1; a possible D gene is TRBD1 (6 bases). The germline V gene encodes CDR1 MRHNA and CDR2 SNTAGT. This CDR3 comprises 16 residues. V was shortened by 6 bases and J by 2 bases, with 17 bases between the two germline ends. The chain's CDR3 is CASSARGLPPYNEQFF. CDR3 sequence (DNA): TGTGCCAGCAGCGCCAGGGGCCTTCCCCCCTACAATGAGCAGTTCTTC.

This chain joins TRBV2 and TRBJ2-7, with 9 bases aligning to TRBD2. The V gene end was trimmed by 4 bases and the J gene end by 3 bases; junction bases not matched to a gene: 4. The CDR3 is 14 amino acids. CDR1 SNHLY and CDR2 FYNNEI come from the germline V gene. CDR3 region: CASSALTSGYEQYF. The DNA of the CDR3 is TGTGCCAGCAGTGCCCTGACTAGCGGCTACGAGCAGTACTTC.

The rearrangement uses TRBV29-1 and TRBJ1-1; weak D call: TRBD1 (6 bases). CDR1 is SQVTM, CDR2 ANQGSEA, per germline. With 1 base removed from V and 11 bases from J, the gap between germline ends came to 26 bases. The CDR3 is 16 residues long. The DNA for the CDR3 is TGCAGCGTTGAAGGGTTGGGGACATACAATTTGGGATCGGCTTTCTTT. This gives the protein CSVEGLGTYNLGSAFF. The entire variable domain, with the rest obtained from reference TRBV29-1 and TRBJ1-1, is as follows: SAVISQKPSRDICQRGTSLTIQCQVDSQVTMMFWYRQQPGQSLTLIATANQGSEATYESGFVIDKFPISRPNLTFSTLTVSNMSPEDSSIYLCSVEGLGTYNLGSAFFGQGTRLTVV.

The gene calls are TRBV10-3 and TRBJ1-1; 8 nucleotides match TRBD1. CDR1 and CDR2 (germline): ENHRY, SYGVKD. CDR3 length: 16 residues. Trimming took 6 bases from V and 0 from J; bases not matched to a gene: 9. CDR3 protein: CAISLGTGRMNTEAFF. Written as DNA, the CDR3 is TGTGCCATCAGCCTCGGGACAGGAAGGATGAACACTGAAGCTTTCTTT.

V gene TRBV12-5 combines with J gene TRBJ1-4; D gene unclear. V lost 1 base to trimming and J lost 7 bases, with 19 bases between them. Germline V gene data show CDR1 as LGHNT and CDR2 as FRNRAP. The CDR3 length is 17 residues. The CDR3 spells CASGLGFDGALGEKLFF. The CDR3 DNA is TGTGCTAGTGGTTTGGGCTTTGACGGAGCACTAGGTGAAAAACTGTTTTTT.

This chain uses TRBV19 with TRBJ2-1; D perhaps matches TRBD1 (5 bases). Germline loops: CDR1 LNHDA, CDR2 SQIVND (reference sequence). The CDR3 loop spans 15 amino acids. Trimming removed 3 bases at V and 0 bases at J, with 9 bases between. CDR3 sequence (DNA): TGTGCCAGTAGTATGGGGCTAAGCTCCTACAATGAGCAGTTCTTC. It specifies CASSMGLSSYNEQFF.

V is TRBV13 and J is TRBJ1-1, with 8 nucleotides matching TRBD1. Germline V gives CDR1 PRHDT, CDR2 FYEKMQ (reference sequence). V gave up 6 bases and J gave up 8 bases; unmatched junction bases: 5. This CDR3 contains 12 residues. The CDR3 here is CASSPRTGEAFF. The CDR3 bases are TGTGCCAGCAGTCCCAGGACAGGGGAAGCTTTCTTT.

This chain's CDR3 is CASSIVSGGSYEQYF. The CDR3 bases are TGTGCCAGTAGTATAGTAAGCGGGGGTTCCTACGAGCAGTACTTC. V gene TRBV19 combines with J gene TRBJ2-7, with 8 bases that match TRBD2. This CDR3 is 15 amino acids long. Germline V gene sequence: CDR1 LNHDA, CDR2 SQIVND (reference sequence). After removal of 1 base from V and 1 base from J, the junction contained 3 bases not matched to a gene.